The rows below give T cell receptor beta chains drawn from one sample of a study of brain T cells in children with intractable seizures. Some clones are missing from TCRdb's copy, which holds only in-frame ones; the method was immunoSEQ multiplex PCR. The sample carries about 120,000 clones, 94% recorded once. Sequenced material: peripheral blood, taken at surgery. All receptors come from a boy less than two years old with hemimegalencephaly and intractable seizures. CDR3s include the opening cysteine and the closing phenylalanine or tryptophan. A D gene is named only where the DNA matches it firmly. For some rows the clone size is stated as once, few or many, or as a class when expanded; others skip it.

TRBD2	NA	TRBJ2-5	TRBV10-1	CASSEGLAGGLGETQYF	TGCGCCAGCAGCGAAGGACTAGCGGGAGGGCTTGGTGAGACCCAGTACTTC
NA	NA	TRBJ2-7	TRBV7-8	CASSLRDSYEQYF	TGTGCCAGCAGCTTGAGGGACTCCTACGAGCAGTACTTC
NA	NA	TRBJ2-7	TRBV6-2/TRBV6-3	CASSSRTPYEQYF	TGTGCCAGCAGTTCCCGGACCCCCTACGAGCAGTACTTC
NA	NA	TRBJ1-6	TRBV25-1	CASSVVGSPLHF	TGTGCCAGCAGTGTGGTGGGTTCACCCCTCCACTTT
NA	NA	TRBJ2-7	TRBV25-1	CASSEYHDSYEQYF	TGTGCCAGCAGTGAATATCACGACTCCTACGAGCAGTACTTC
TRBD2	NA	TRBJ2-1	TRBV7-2	CASSLLPSGINEQFF	TGTGCCAGCAGCTTGTTGCCTAGCGGGATAAATGAGCAGTTCTTC
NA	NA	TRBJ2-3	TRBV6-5	CASSSSEGTDTQYF	TGTGCCAGCAGTTCTTCAGAGGGAACAGATACGCAGTATTTT
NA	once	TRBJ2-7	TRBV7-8	CASSSPRRDYEQYF	TGTGCCAGCAGCTCCCCCAGACGTGACTACGAGCAGTACTTC
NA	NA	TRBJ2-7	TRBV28	CASSSRKGRESFEQYF	TGTGCCAGCAGTTCTAGGAAAGGGCGGGAATCGTTCGAGCAGTACTTC
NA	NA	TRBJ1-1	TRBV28	CASSLGLNTEAFF	TGTGCCAGCAGTTTGGGTTTGAACACTGAAGCTTTCTTT
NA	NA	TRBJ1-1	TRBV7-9	CASKWGREKTEAFF	TGTGCCAGCAAATGGGGGCGGGAAAAGACTGAAGCTTTCTTT
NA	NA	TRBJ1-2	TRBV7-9	CASSFELYYGYTF	TGTGCCAGCAGCTTCGAGCTCTACTATGGCTACACCTTC
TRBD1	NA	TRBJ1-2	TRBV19	CASRPLGDREPNYGYTF	TGTGCCAGTAGGCCACTAGGGGACAGGGAACCTAACTATGGCTACACCTTC
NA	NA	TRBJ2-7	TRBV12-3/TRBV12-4	CASSFGKSYEQYF	TGTGCCAGCAGTTTCGGGAAGTCCTACGAGCAGTACTTC
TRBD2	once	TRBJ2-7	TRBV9	CASSPRLAGGLEEQYF	TGTGCCAGCAGCCCCCGACTAGCGGGAGGGCTCGAAGAGCAGTACTTC
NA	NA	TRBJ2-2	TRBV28	CASSFGNTGELFF	TGTGCCAGCAGTTTCGGGAACACCGGGGAGCTGTTTTTT
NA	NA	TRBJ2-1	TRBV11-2	CASSSPGQQFF	TGTGCCAGCAGCTCGCCGGGACAGCAGTTCTTC
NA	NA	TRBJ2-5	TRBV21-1	CASSNGGRETQYF	TGTGCCAGCAGCAATGGCGGGAGAGAGACCCAGTACTTC
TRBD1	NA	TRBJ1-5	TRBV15	CATSRDGGQDQPQHF	TGTGCCACCAGCAGAGATGGGGGACAGGATCAGCCCCAGCATTTT
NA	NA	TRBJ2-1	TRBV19	CASSVSFGVYNEQFF	TGTGCCAGTAGTGTTAGCTTTGGGGTCTACAATGAGCAGTTCTTC
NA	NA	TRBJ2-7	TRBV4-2	CASSQGSLGEQYF	TGTGCCAGCAGCCAAGGTAGCCTGGGGGAGCAGTACTTC
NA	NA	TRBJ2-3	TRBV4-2	CASSQDKTGADTQYF	TGTGCCAGCAGCCAAGATAAAACGGGGGCAGATACGCAGTATTTT
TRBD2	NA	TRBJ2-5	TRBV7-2	CASSSRGLASGSQETQYF	TGTGCCAGCAGCTCGAGGGGCCTGGCTAGCGGGTCCCAAGAGACCCAGTACTTC
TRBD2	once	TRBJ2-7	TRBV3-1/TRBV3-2	CASSPFTSGSLYEQYF	TGTGCCAGCAGCCCATTCACTAGCGGGAGTCTCTACGAGCAGTACTTC
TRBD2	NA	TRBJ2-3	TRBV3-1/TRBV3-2	CASNPTSGRTDTQYF	TGTGCCAGCAATCCGACTAGCGGCCGCACAGATACGCAGTATTTT
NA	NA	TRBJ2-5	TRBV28	CASGSLGRKSQYF	TGTGCCAGCGGCTCGCTGGGCCGGAAATCCCAGTACTTC
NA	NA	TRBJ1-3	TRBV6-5	CASSHTGSGNTIYF	TGTGCCAGCAGTCATACAGGGTCTGGAAACACCATATATTTT
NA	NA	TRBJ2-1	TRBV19	CASTRGSNSNEQFF	TGTGCCAGTACGAGGGGTAGTAACTCCAATGAGCAGTTCTTC
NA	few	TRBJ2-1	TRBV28	CASWARETGEQFF	TGTGCCAGCTGGGCCAGGGAGACGGGTGAGCAGTTCTTC
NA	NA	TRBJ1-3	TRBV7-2	CASSLAGGTSGNTIYF	TGTGCCAGCAGCTTAGCGGGGGGGACCTCTGGAAACACCATATATTTT
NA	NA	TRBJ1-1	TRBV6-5	CASLSSTEAFF	TGTGCCAGCCTCTCTTCGACTGAAGCTTTCTTT
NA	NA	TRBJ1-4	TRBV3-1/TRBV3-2	CASSRRSGRANEKLFF	TGTGCCAGCAGCCGACGATCAGGGCGAGCTAATGAAAAACTGTTTTTT
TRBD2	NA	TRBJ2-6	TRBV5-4	CASRVGGSDGANVLTF	TGTGCCAGCAGGGTGGGCGGGAGTGATGGGGCCAACGTCCTGACTTTC
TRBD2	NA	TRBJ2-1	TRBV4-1	CASSPYSGGPYNEQFF	TGCGCCAGCAGCCCCTATTCGGGAGGGCCCTACAATGAGCAGTTCTTC
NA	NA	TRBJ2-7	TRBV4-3	CASSQVSAGYEQYF	TGCGCCAGCAGCCAAGTTTCCGCGGGTTACGAGCAGTACTTC
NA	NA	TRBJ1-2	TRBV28	CASSLDLYGYTF	TGTGCCAGCAGTTTGGACCTCTATGGCTACACCTTC